The source of this T cell receptor (beta chain) is a study of T cell responses to AZD1222 COVID-19 vaccine. Study-level findings and limits: The study identified only 6 or 7 AZD1222 recipients as seropositive at baseline.

Repertoires were generated with immunoSEQ multiplex PCR, while TCRdb's copy carries only in-frame clones and drops some. There are 150,000 to 200,000 clones in the sample; 85% to 95% occur only once, and roughly 5.5% lies in the top ten. Remarks on this clone: Its antigen is unknown.

V shed 6 bases, J shed 1 base, and the junction held 8 bases outside the gene matches. The CDR3 length is 15 residues. Looked up from germline, CDR1 is LNHDA and CDR2 is SQIVND (reference sequence). Specimen: peripheral blood, collected 28 days after the second AZD1222 dose. The V call is TRBV19, the J call TRBJ1-1; TRBD1 matches 7 bases. The clonotype comes from an adult who received the AZD1222 COVID-19 vaccine. CDR3 nucleotides: TGTGCCAGTAGGCCCTTAGGGACAGAGAACACTGAAGCTTTCTTT. Translating it yields CASRPLGTENTEAFF.